Listed here are 11 T cell receptor beta chains from one sample, sequenced in a study of radiation and T cells in renal cell carcinoma. The table came from immunoSEQ multiplex PCR; TCRdb's copy has only in-frame clones and leaves some out. The data show approximately 150,000 clones, 88% seen once. Time point reported: baseline pretreatment blood. Sample treatment: 15 Gy SBRT to primary tumor, nephrectomy 4 weeks later. This specimen was blood, taken from a patient whose treatment included radiotherapy and nephrectomy. These receptors were obtained from a woman in her 70s with renal cell carcinoma.

This clone was observed a single time. J is TRBJ1-6 and V is TRBV28; D is perhaps TRBD1 (5 bases). CDR3 size: 13 residues. The V end was cut by 8 bases, the J end by 7 bases, with 12 bases between. Germline loops: CDR1 MDHEN, CDR2 SYDVKM. CDR3 region: CASGGVVNSPLHF. In DNA form, the CDR3 reads TGTGCCAGCGGGGGAGTTGTAAATTCACCCCTCCACTTT.

The chain links TRBV19 to TRBJ2-3; D not certain. Germline loops: CDR1 LNHDA, CDR2 SQIVND (reference sequence). V shed 0 bases and J shed 1 base, with 17 bases lying between them. The CDR3 consists of 18 residues. The CDR3 region is CASSIEVGLRVGTDTQYF. The DNA for the CDR3 is TGTGCCAGTAGTATAGAGGTCGGGCTCCGCGTTGGCACAGATACGCAGTATTTT. The variable domain in full, with the rest retrieved from reference TRBV19 and TRBJ2-3, is DGGITQSPKYLFRKEGQNVTLSCEQNLNHDAMYWYRQDPGQGLRLIYYSQIVNDFQKGDIAEGYSVSREKKESFPLTVTSAQKNPTAFYLCASSIEVGLRVGTDTQYFGPGTRLTVL.

This clone was observed a single time. This chain links TRBV6-1 with TRBJ1-1; D gene uncertain. V shed 5 bases and J shed 0 bases, with 10 bases lying between them. The CDR3 has 14 residues. The V gene's germline CDR1 is MNHNS and CDR2 SASEGT. The CDR3 sequence: CASSPTRVNTEAFF. The CDR3 nucleotides read TGTGCCAGCAGTCCTACTAGGGTGAACACTGAAGCTTTCTTT.

The chain carries TRBV2 and TRBJ2-3, with D uncertain. Germline-derived CDR1 and CDR2 are SNHLY and FYNNEI. The ends were cut back, 7 bases at V and 9 bases at J, with 14 bases in the middle. The CDR3 extends over 12 amino acids. In DNA form, the CDR3 reads TGTGCCAGCATTGTGGTAGTTGAGACGCAGTATTTT. This sequence encodes CASIVVVETQYF.

The CDR3 nucleotides are TGTGCCAGCAGTTTACCGTGGACAGGGGGAGGCTACACCTTC. It specifies CASSLPWTGGGYTF. The genes are TRBV7-2 and TRBJ1-2, with 10 bases matching TRBD1. The junction had 9 bases not matched to a gene; V was cut back by 6 bases and J by 8 bases. This CDR3 has 14 amino acids. Germline-derived CDR1 and CDR2 are SGHTA and FQGNSA.

The chain links TRBV30 to TRBJ2-1; 9 bases agree with TRBD2. The CDR3 runs to 15 residues. Germline trimming cut 3 bases from V and 4 bases from J; bases unmatched to any gene: 7. CDR1 and CDR2 from the germline V gene are GTSNPN and SVGIG (reference sequence). CDR3: CAWRGAGGRYNEQFF. CDR3 in DNA: TGTGCCTGGAGGGGAGCGGGGGGCCGTTACAATGAGCAGTTCTTC.

This clone was detected only a few times. This chain joins TRBV7-9 and TRBJ1-2; 9 bases line up with TRBD1. The J segment lost 8 bases and the V segment lost 5 bases, leaving 9 bases of the junction unmatched. The CDR3 extends over 14 amino acids. The germline gives CDR1 SEHNR, CDR2 FQNEAQ (reference sequence). The CDR3 DNA follows: TGTGCCAGCAGCCCACGACAGGGGGTGGGAGGCTACACCTTC. It codes for CASSPRQGVGGYTF.

The table lists this clone with a count of one. The J gene is TRBJ2-5, the V gene TRBV7-2; 9 bases map to TRBD2. Per the germline V gene, CDR1 is SGHTA and CDR2 is FQGNSA. The V segment lost 3 bases and the J segment 5 bases; nucleotides outside the gene matches: 7. The CDR3 spans 15 residues. The CDR3 DNA reads as TGTGCCAGCAGCTTTGCGGGGGGGCCTCGTGAGACCCAGTACTTC. Residues: CASSFAGGPRETQYF. The entire variable domain, with the rest obtained from reference TRBV7-2 and TRBJ2-5, is as follows: GAGVSQSPSNKVTEKGKDVELRCDPISGHTALYWYRQSLGQGLEFLIYFQGNSAPDKSGLPSDRFSAERTGGSVSTLTIQRTQQEDSAVYLCASSFAGGPRETQYFGPGTRLLVL.

The J gene is TRBJ2-5, the V gene TRBV7-8, with 9 bases identical to TRBD1. This CDR3 contains 15 residues. CDR1 SGHVS and CDR2 FQNEAQ come from the germline V gene. V lost 1 base to trimming and J lost 5 bases; unmatched junction nucleotides: 5. The CDR3 reads CASSLDRGLGETQYF. The CDR3 DNA reads TGTGCCAGCAGCTTAGACAGGGGGCTTGGGGAGACCCAGTACTTC.

The rearrangement uses TRBV4-1 and TRBJ2-5; 10 nucleotides agree with TRBD2. The V gene end was trimmed by 1 base and the J gene end by 5 bases; junction bases not matched to a gene: 7. Germline CDR1 reads MGHRA; CDR2 reads YSYEKL. CDR3 length equals 16 residues. The CDR3 DNA follows: TGCGCCAGCAGCCAAGGTCCAGCGGGGGGGCACGAGACCCAGTACTTC. It specifies CASSQGPAGGHETQYF.

A word on this clone: Other DNA sequences in the sample encode the same CDR3. The CDR3 DNA reads TGTGCCAGCAGTGAAGTGCGGGGCTACGAGCAGTACTTC. Translated: CASSEVRGYEQYF. The chain uses TRBV6-1 and TRBJ2-7; perhaps TRBD2 as D (6 bases). This CDR3 is built from 13 residues. CDR1 and CDR2 (germline): MNHNS, SASEGT. Trimming took 1 base from V and 3 from J, leaving 7 bases between them.